Following are 12 T cell receptor beta chains from one sample sequenced in a study of shared T cell receptors in the human thymus. The assay was immunoSEQ multiplex PCR, and TCRdb's table has in-frame clones only and misses some. Altogether around 730,000 clones are present, 70% to 90% being singletons, with the ten largest covering 0.0095% to 0.013%. These data were also filed under a second study, of human thymus T cells.

The sample consisted of thymocytes. These receptors came from a girl less than two years old with a congenital heart defect.

J is TRBJ1-1 and V is TRBV14, with D maybe TRBD1 (6 bases). Trimming left V 0 bases short and J 8 bases short, with 16 bases between. The CDR3 length is 15 residues. Germline V gene data show CDR1 as SGHDN and CDR2 as FVKESK. The CDR3, as DNA: TGTGCCAGCAGCCAAGAATGGATGGGTGGGACAGAAGCTTTCTTT. Its protein product is CASSQEWMGGTEAFF.

This chain links TRBV25-1 with TRBJ1-1, with D hard to call. The CDR3 consists of 16 residues. The germline CDR1 and CDR2 sequences are MGHDK and SYGVNS. The V end was cut by 4 bases, the J end by 6 bases, with 21 bases between. The CDR3 loop is CASSVQLQPPRSEAFF. In DNA form, the CDR3 reads TGTGCCAGCAGTGTGCAGCTACAGCCTCCAAGGTCTGAAGCTTTCTTT.

V gene TRBV5-1 combines with J gene TRBJ2-2, with D tentatively TRBD2 (5 bases). V lost 0 bases, J lost 6 bases, and 12 bases lay in between. Per germline, CDR1 SGHRS and CDR2 YFSETQ. This CDR3 contains 15 residues. This CDR3 is CASSLVVWGAGELFF. DNA of the CDR3: TGCGCCAGCAGCTTGGTTGTGTGGGGAGCCGGGGAGCTGTTTTTT.

The CDR3 reads CATGGGSYGYTF. The CDR3 nucleotides read TGTGCCACCGGCGGGGGCTCCTATGGCTACACCTTC. The J gene is TRBJ1-2, the V gene TRBV27; possible D gene TRBD1, 6 bases. Germline CDR1 and CDR2: MNHEY and SMNVEV (reference sequence). The CDR3 consists of 12 residues. The V gene lost 10 bases and the J gene lost 4 bases, with 13 bases spanning the gap.

Only one count was recorded for this clone. This chain joins TRBV14 and TRBJ2-5; D possibly corresponds to TRBD1 (6 bases). The V gene's germline CDR1 is SGHDN and CDR2 FVKESK. The CDR3 sequence is 16 residues long. Deletions cut 1 base from V and 3 bases from J, with 15 bases between. The CDR3 DNA sequence: TGTGCCAGCAGCCAAGGGGGTCGGACAGTCAAAGAGACCCAGTACTTC. Translated, it gives CASSQGGRTVKETQYF.

The chain employs TRBV7-2 and TRBJ2-2; TRBD2 might be the D (6 bases). The CDR3 is made up of 14 amino acids. Germline loops: CDR1 SGHTA, CDR2 FQGNSA. Between the trimmed V and J ends, which lost 4 bases and 7 bases, there was a span of 13 bases. The CDR3 DNA sequence: TGTGCCAGCAGCTCATTGCGGGGAGTCGGGGAGCTGTTTTTT. It codes for CASSSLRGVGELFF.

The chain links TRBV28 to TRBJ1-2, with 10 bases identical to TRBD1. The CDR3 has 15 residues. Germline CDR1 MDHEN, CDR2 SYDVKM. After removal of 3 bases from V and 8 bases from J, the junction contained 9 bases not matched to a gene. The CDR3 spells CASSFGDRGQRGYTF. The CDR3 DNA sequence: TGTGCCAGCAGTTTTGGCGACAGGGGGCAGAGGGGCTACACCTTC.

The chain carries TRBV9 and TRBJ2-1, with 7 bases aligning to TRBD1. From germline, CDR1 is SGDLS and CDR2 YYNGEE. Trimming cost V 3 bases and J 5 bases; bases outside gene matches: 5. The CDR3 has 14 residues. The CDR3 region is CASSGRQGNNEQFF. The CDR3 DNA is TGTGCCAGCAGCGGCCGACAGGGTAACAATGAGCAGTTCTTC.

This clone was seen a few times. The chain couples TRBV28 to TRBJ2-7; D might be TRBD1 (6 bases). Germline CDR1 reads MDHEN; CDR2 reads SYDVKM. The CDR3 is 20 amino acids. V lost 2 bases, J lost 0 bases, and 26 bases lay in between. The CDR3 protein is CASSLTPRVKDSSYSYEQYF. The CDR3 bases are TGTGCCAGCAGTTTAACCCCGAGGGTCAAGGACAGCTCCTACTCCTACGAGCAGTACTTC.

The chain recombines TRBV15 with TRBJ2-3; D remains ambiguous. The CDR3 spans 15 residues. Germline V lookup: CDR1 LNHNV, CDR2 YYDKDF (reference sequence). The ends were cut back, 4 bases at V and 2 bases at J, with 13 bases in the middle. The CDR3 bases are TGTGCCACCAGCACTCACAGAGATCCCACAGATACGCAGTATTTT. This sequence encodes CATSTHRDPTDTQYF.

The chain recombines TRBV18 with TRBJ1-2, with TRBD1 as a possible D gene (5 bases). V was cut by 4 bases and J by 6 bases, with 12 bases left in between. This CDR3 spans 13 amino acids. The germline V gene has CDR1 KGHSH and CDR2 LQKENI. The CDR3 spells CASSLGARDGYTF. The CDR3 DNA reads as TGTGCCAGCTCACTAGGGGCTCGGGATGGCTACACCTTC. The variable domain in full, completed from reference TRBV18 and TRBJ1-2, reads NAGVMQNPRHLVRRRGQEARLRCSPMKGHSHVYWYRQLPEEGLKFMVYLQKENIIDESGMPKERFSAEFPKEGPSILRIQQVVRGDSAAYFCASSLGARDGYTFGSGTRLTVV.

The rearrangement links TRBV9 to TRBJ2-5; 14 positions agree with TRBD2. V shed 3 bases, J shed 4 bases, and the junction held 11 bases outside the gene matches. Germline assignment: CDR1 SGDLS and CDR2 YYNGEE. The CDR3 contains 18 residues. The CDR3 DNA reads TGTGCCAGCAGCGCAAAGGGACTAGCGGGGGCCGGGGGAGAGACCCAGTACTTC. Residues: CASSAKGLAGAGGETQYF.